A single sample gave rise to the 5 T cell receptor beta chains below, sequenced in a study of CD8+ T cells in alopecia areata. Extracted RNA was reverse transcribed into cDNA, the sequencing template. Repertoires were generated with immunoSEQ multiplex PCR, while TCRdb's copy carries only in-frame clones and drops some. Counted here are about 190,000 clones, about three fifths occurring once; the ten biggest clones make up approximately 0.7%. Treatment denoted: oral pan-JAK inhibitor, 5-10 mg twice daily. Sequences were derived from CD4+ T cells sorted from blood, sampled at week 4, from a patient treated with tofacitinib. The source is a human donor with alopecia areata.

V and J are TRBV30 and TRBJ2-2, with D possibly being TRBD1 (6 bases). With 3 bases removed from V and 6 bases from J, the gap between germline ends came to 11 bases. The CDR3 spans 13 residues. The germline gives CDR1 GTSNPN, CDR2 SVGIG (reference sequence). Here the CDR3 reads CAWSGTFSGELFF. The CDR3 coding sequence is TGTGCCTGGAGCGGGACATTCTCCGGGGAGCTGTTTTTT.

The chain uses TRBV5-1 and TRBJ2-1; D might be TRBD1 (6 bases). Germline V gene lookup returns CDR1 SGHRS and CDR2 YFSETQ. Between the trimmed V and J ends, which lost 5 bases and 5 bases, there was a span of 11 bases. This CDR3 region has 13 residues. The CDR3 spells CASRGAPNNEQFF. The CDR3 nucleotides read TGCGCCAGCAGGGGGGCCCCGAACAATGAGCAGTTCTTC. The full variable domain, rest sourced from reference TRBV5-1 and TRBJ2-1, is KAGVTQTPRYLIKTRGQQVTLSCSPISGHRSVSWYQQTPGQGLQFLFEYFSETQRNKGNFPGRFSGRQFSNSRSEMNVSTLELGDSALYLCASRGAPNNEQFFGPGTRLTVL.

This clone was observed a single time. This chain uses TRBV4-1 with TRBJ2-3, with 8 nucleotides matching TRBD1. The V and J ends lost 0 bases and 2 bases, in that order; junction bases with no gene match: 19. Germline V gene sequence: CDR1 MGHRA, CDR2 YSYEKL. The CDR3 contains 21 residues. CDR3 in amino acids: CASSQDRAGQVLGSYTDTQYF. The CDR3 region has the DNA TGCGCCAGCAGCCAAGATCGGGCGGGACAGGTTCTCGGAAGCTACACAGATACGCAGTATTTT.

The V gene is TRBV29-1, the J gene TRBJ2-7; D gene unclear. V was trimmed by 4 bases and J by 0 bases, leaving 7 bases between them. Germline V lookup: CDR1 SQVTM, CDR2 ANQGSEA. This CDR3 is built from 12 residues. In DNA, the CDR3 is TGCAGCGTTGGTGACCCCTCCTACGAGCAGTACTTC. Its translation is CSVGDPSYEQYF.

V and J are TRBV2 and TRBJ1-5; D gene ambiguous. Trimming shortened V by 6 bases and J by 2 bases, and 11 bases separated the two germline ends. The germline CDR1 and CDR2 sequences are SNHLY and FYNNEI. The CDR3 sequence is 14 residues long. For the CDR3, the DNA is TGTGCCAGCAGGATCTCAGATGGCAATCAGCCCCAGCATTTT. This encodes CASRISDGNQPQHF.